The rows below give T cell receptor beta chains drawn from one sample of a study of blood T cell repertoires in COVID-19. Profiling relied on immunoSEQ multiplex PCR, and the TCRdb table lists in-frame clones only, not all of them. The table lists over 95,000 clones, 85% of them singletons. The sequencing sample was made of peripheral blood. These receptors originate from a human donor in a cohort sampled during active COVID-19. Each CDR3 is given with its conserved first and last residue. The D gene is left open where the match is weak. Part of the rows lack a size; the others show once, few, many or a class for expanded clones.

TRBJ2-7 | . | TRBV5-4 | . | CASSFISGYEQYF | TGTGCCAGCAGCTTTATATCAGGTTACGAGCAGTACTTC
TRBJ2-2 | . | TRBV6-2/TRBV6-3 | . | CASSRLTAGELFF | TGTGCCAGCAGTCGACTCACGGCCGGGGAGCTGTTTTTT
TRBJ2-3 | . | TRBV6-5 | . | CASSSRAGISTDTQYF | TGTGCCAGCAGTTCACGTGCAGGGATTAGCACAGATACGCAGTATTTT
TRBJ1-1 | . | TRBV5-4 | few | CASSPPGSTEAFF | TGTGCCAGCAGCCCCCCCGGGAGCACTGAAGCTTTCTTT
TRBJ2-2 | TRBD1 | TRBV7-3 | . | CASSLETGAGTGELFF | TGTGCCAGCAGCTTAGAGACAGGGGCGGGCACCGGGGAGCTGTTTTTT
TRBJ2-7 | . | TRBV19 | . | CASSMRRQTYEQYF | TGTGCCAGTAGTATGAGGAGGCAGACCTACGAGCAGTACTTC
TRBJ2-1 | TRBD1 | TRBV15 | . | CATSRDGTVYNEQFF | TGTGCCACCAGCAGAGACGGGACAGTCTACAATGAGCAGTTCTTC
TRBJ2-1 | TRBD1 | TRBV5-5 | . | CASSWTGGTNNEQFF | TGTGCCAGCAGCTGGACAGGGGGGACGAACAATGAGCAGTTCTTC
TRBJ1-6 | . | TRBV28 | once | CASRRIDSPLHF | TGTGCCAGCAGGAGAATTGATTCACCCCTCCACTTT
TRBJ1-5 | . | TRBV5-1 | . | CASSLDGNSNQPQHF | TGCGCCAGCAGCTTGGACGGGAATAGCAATCAGCCCCAGCATTTT
TRBJ2-1 | TRBD2 | TRBV6-4 | . | CASSDSSSGEYNEQFF | TGTGCCAGCAGTGACTCTTCTAGCGGGGAATACAATGAGCAGTTCTTC
TRBJ2-2 | . | TRBV19 | . | CASSLGQMNTGELFF | TGTGCCAGTAGTCTCGGACAAATGAACACCGGGGAGCTGTTTTTT
TRBJ2-7 | TRBD1 | TRBV6-5 | . | CASSYLGQGSYEQYF | TGTGCCAGCAGTTACCTAGGACAGGGTTCCTACGAGCAGTACTTC
TRBJ1-3 | . | TRBV5-5 | . | CASAGGSLGNTIYF | TGTGCCAGCGCCGGCGGGTCTCTGGGAAACACCATATATTTT
TRBJ2-3 | . | TRBV7-9 | . | CASSRGISTDTQYF | TGTGCCAGCAGCAGAGGGATATCCACAGATACGCAGTATTTT
TRBJ1-2 | . | TRBV6-5 | . | CASSPRDSDGYTF | TGTGCCAGCAGTCCCCGGGACTCTGATGGCTACACCTTC
TRBJ2-3 | TRBD2 | TRBV7-3 | . | CASSLAGVTDTQYF | TGTGCCAGCAGCCTAGCGGGGGTCACAGATACGCAGTATTTT
TRBJ1-2 | TRBD1 | TRBV7-6 | once | CASSLGQGSYGYTF | TGTGCCAGCAGCTTGGGACAGGGGAGCTATGGCTACACCTTC
TRBJ1-5 | TRBD1 | TRBV6-1 | . | CASSETGGFNQPQHF | TGTGCCAGCAGTGAAACAGGGGGCTTCAATCAGCCCCAGCATTTT
TRBJ2-1 | . | TRBV13 | few | CASRPGFRNNEQFF | TGTGCCAGCAGACCCGGGTTCCGGAACAATGAGCAGTTCTTC
TRBJ2-1 | TRBD2 | TRBV29-1 | . | CSVDLGRGNYNEQFF | TGCAGCGTTGACCTGGGGCGGGGGAACTACAATGAGCAGTTCTTC
TRBJ1-6 | TRBD1 | TRBV28 | . | CASSLSNRGGSPLHF | TGTGCCAGCAGTTTATCCAACAGGGGTGGCTCACCCCTCCACTTT
TRBJ1-2 | . | TRBV5-6 | once | CASSLRRVYYGYTF | TGTGCCAGCAGCTTAAGGAGGGTCTACTATGGCTACACCTTC
TRBJ2-6 | TRBD1 | TRBV25-1 | . | CASSVTGGIPSGANVLTF | TGTGCCAGCAGTGTTACAGGGGGTATACCCTCTGGGGCCAACGTCCTGACTTTC
TRBJ1-2 | TRBD1 | TRBV7-2 | once | CASSLVSRDRSGYTF | TGTGCCAGCAGCTTAGTTAGTCGGGACAGGTCTGGCTACACCTTC
TRBJ2-1 | . | TRBV28 | . | CASSHISQFF | TGTGCCAGCAGTCACATATCGCAGTTCTTC
TRBJ1-1 | . | TRBV29-1 | . | CSVEEGPRGGTEAFF | TGCAGCGTTGAAGAGGGACCTAGGGGAGGCACTGAAGCTTTCTTT
TRBJ2-3 | . | TRBV29-1 | . | CSVEVLRGRGDTQYF | TGCAGCGTTGAAGTTCTCCGGGGCAGGGGAGATACGCAGTATTTT
TRBJ1-2 | . | TRBV7-9 | . | CASSLGRELGGYTF | TGTGCCAGCAGCTTGGGCAGGGAATTGGGTGGCTACACCTTC
TRBJ1-5 | . | TRBV19 | . | CASTPGTGNQPQHF | TGTGCCAGTACGCCCGGAACAGGGAACCAGCCCCAGCATTTT
TRBJ1-2 | TRBD1 | TRBV25-1 | once | CASTTDRERNGYTF | TGTGCCAGCACTACCGACAGGGAGAGAAATGGCTACACCTTC
TRBJ2-7 | TRBD1 | TRBV6-6 | . | CASSYTGGSYEQYF | TGTGCCAGCAGTTACACAGGGGGCTCCTACGAGCAGTACTTC
TRBJ2-4 | . | TRBV4-2 | . | CASSQEIDSQIQYF | TGTGCCAGCAGCCAAGAAATCGACAGTCAGATTCAGTACTTC
TRBJ1-3 | . | TRBV2 | few | CASSPTEGVGNTIYF | TGTGCCAGCAGCCCCACGGAAGGGGTAGGAAACACCATATATTTT
TRBJ2-3 | TRBD1 | TRBV24-1 | . | CATSEVLNRGLNLCTDTQYF | TGTGCCACCAGTGAAGTTTTGAACAGGGGGCTCAACCTCTGCACAGATACGCAGTATTTT
TRBJ2-6 | TRBD1 | TRBV15 | once | CATSRDGTGGANVLTF | TGTGCCACCAGCAGAGACGGGACAGGGGGGGCCAACGTCCTGACTTTC
TRBJ2-2 | TRBD1 | TRBV6-4 | many | CATQGESDGELFF | TGTGCCACCCAGGGGGAATCGGACGGGGAGCTGTTTTTT
TRBJ2-2 | TRBD1 | TRBV11-2 | . | CASSLRGQGTGELFF | TGTGCCAGCAGTCTAAGGGGGCAGGGCACCGGGGAGCTGTTTTTT
TRBJ1-1 | TRBD1 | TRBV6-4 | once | CASSESDRAKAFF | TGTGCCAGCAGTGAATCGGACAGGGCCAAAGCTTTCTTT
TRBJ2-1 | . | TRBV24-1 | . | CATEGGGEQFF | TGTGCCACCGAAGGGGGGGGTGAGCAGTTCTTC
TRBJ1-2 | . | TRBV19 | few | CASIQPRDSYGYTF | TGTGCCAGTATCCAGCCCCGGGACTCCTATGGCTACACCTTC
TRBJ2-1 | TRBD2 | TRBV4-2 | . | CASSQTLAGKYNEQFF | TGTGCCAGCAGCCAAACACTAGCGGGGAAATACAATGAGCAGTTCTTC
TRBJ2-7 | . | TRBV7-2 | . | CASSSLTKSYEQYF | TGTGCCAGCAGCTCACTAACTAAATCCTACGAGCAGTACTTC
TRBJ1-5 | . | TRBV28 | . | CASLQGNSNQPQHF | TGTGCCAGCCTACAGGGCAATAGCAATCAGCCCCAGCATTTT